What follows is one T cell receptor (beta chain) and its context. These data come from a study of blood T cell repertoires in COVID-19. CDR1 SGHDT and CDR2 YYEEEE come from the germline V gene. CDR3 size: 13 residues. V gave up 0 bases and J gave up 3 bases, with 6 bases separating them. Sequenced by immunoSEQ multiplex PCR; TCRdb stores in-frame clones only, minus some. The repertoire consists of 150,000 to 250,000 clones, with about four fifths occurring once and the leading ten covering approximately 10%. Sample: PBMCs or T cells enriched from blood (not recorded which). This clonotype was sampled from a middle-aged man who had recovered from COVID-19. The chain carries TRBV5-6 and TRBJ2-5, with no clear D. This CDR3 reads CASSLELEETQYF. DNA of the CDR3: TGTGCCAGCAGCTTGGAATTAGAAGAGACCCAGTACTTC.